Listed below are T cell receptor beta chains from one sample, sequenced in a study of shared clonotypes between healthy human individuals. Profiled with immunoSEQ multiplex PCR; TCRdb holds only in-frame clones, not every one. The sample includes approximately 530,000 clones, about 95% of them seen just once. What was sequenced was naive CD4+ T cells sorted from blood. The receptor source for this set is a woman aged 25 to 39 in good health. CDR3s include the opening cysteine and the closing phenylalanine or tryptophan. The D gene is left open where the match is weak. Not all rows give a size; the values are once, few, many and, for expanded clones, a class.

d_call: TRBD1
j_call: TRBJ1-4
v_call: TRBV30
clone_size: NA
cdr3_aa: CAWRRGTGRFATNEKLFF
cdr3_nt: TGTGCCTGGCGTCGTGGGACAGGGCGGTTCGCAACTAATGAAAAACTGTTTTTT

d_call: TRBD1
j_call: TRBJ1-4
v_call: TRBV28
clone_size: NA
cdr3_aa: CASSPGTVNEKLFF
cdr3_nt: TGTGCCAGCAGTCCGGGGACAGTTAATGAAAAACTGTTTTTT

d_call: TRBD2
j_call: TRBJ2-1
v_call: TRBV9
clone_size: NA
cdr3_aa: CASSPHPSGINNEQFF
cdr3_nt: TGTGCCAGCAGCCCACATCCTAGCGGGATTAACAATGAGCAGTTCTTC

d_call: TRBD2
j_call: TRBJ2-3
v_call: TRBV7-8
clone_size: NA
cdr3_aa: CASSSSGSWVDTQYF
cdr3_nt: TGTGCCAGCAGCTCCAGCGGGAGCTGGGTAGATACGCAGTATTTT

d_call: NA
j_call: TRBJ2-1
v_call: TRBV27
clone_size: NA
cdr3_aa: CASSLDVGEQFF
cdr3_nt: TGTGCCAGCAGTTTGGACGTTGGCGAGCAGTTCTTC

d_call: NA
j_call: TRBJ2-1
v_call: TRBV28
clone_size: NA
cdr3_aa: CASSLPHGEQFF
cdr3_nt: TGTGCCAGCAGTTTACCTCACGGAGAGCAGTTCTTC

d_call: TRBD2
j_call: TRBJ2-7
v_call: TRBV19
clone_size: NA
cdr3_aa: CASSIGSGGYEQYF
cdr3_nt: TGTGCCAGTAGTATCGGCTCGGGGGGTTACGAGCAGTACTTC

d_call: NA
j_call: TRBJ2-1
v_call: TRBV5-6
clone_size: once
cdr3_aa: CASSLETAAYNEQFF
cdr3_nt: TGTGCCAGCAGCTTGGAGACAGCTGCCTACAATGAGCAGTTCTTC

d_call: TRBD2
j_call: TRBJ2-2
v_call: TRBV5-1
clone_size: NA
cdr3_aa: CASSPGLAGRTGELFF
cdr3_nt: TGCGCCAGCAGCCCTGGTCTAGCGGGAAGAACCGGGGAGCTGTTTTTT

d_call: NA
j_call: TRBJ1-1
v_call: TRBV5-1
clone_size: NA
cdr3_aa: CASSLGGREVWSEAFF
cdr3_nt: TGCGCCAGCAGCTTGGGGGGCAGGGAAGTTTGGTCTGAAGCTTTCTTT

d_call: TRBD1
j_call: TRBJ2-5
v_call: TRBV4-1
clone_size: NA
cdr3_aa: CASSTGQGQNQETQYF
cdr3_nt: TGCGCCAGCAGCACTGGACAGGGCCAAAACCAAGAGACCCAGTACTTC

d_call: NA
j_call: TRBJ2-2
v_call: TRBV5-1
clone_size: NA
cdr3_aa: CASRDSRGAPVGELFF
cdr3_nt: TGCGCCAGCAGGGACTCTAGGGGGGCGCCGGTCGGGGAGCTGTTTTTT

d_call: NA
j_call: TRBJ2-3
v_call: TRBV18
clone_size: NA
cdr3_aa: CASSPPPSDTQYF
cdr3_nt: TGTGCCAGCTCACCCCCCCCGTCAGATACGCAGTATTTT

d_call: NA
j_call: TRBJ2-5
v_call: TRBV28
clone_size: NA
cdr3_aa: CASSLEPVMETQYF
cdr3_nt: TGTGCCAGCAGTTTAGAGCCCGTTATGGAGACCCAGTACTTC

d_call: NA
j_call: TRBJ1-6
v_call: TRBV28
clone_size: NA
cdr3_aa: CASSLRNLYNSPLHF
cdr3_nt: TGTGCCAGCAGTTTAAGAAACCTATATAATTCACCCCTCCACTTT

d_call: NA
j_call: TRBJ2-7
v_call: TRBV18
clone_size: NA
cdr3_aa: CASSPRSGLTYEQYF
cdr3_nt: TGTGCCAGCTCACCAAGGTCAGGGCTTACCTACGAGCAGTACTTC

d_call: NA
j_call: TRBJ2-1
v_call: TRBV1
clone_size: NA
cdr3_aa: CTSSPLGDEQFF
cdr3_nt: TGCACCAGCAGCCCGCTGGGGGATGAGCAGTTCTTC

d_call: TRBD2
j_call: TRBJ2-7
v_call: TRBV27
clone_size: NA
cdr3_aa: CASRHSSGNSYEQYF
cdr3_nt: TGTGCCAGCAGACATTCTAGCGGGAACTCTTACGAGCAGTACTTC

d_call: TRBD2
j_call: TRBJ2-5
v_call: TRBV5-4
clone_size: NA
cdr3_aa: CASSAGLAEETQYF
cdr3_nt: TGTGCCAGCAGCGCGGGACTAGCGGAAGAGACCCAGTACTTC

d_call: TRBD2
j_call: TRBJ2-1
v_call: TRBV7-7
clone_size: NA
cdr3_aa: CASSLGLNRRNEQFF
cdr3_nt: TGTGCCAGCAGCTTGGGACTAAATCGCCGGAATGAGCAGTTCTTC

d_call: NA
j_call: TRBJ1-2
v_call: TRBV4-1
clone_size: NA
cdr3_aa: CASSQEGDTRGYTF
cdr3_nt: TGCGCCAGCAGCCAAGAGGGAGACACGCGTGGCTACACCTTC

d_call: NA
j_call: TRBJ2-5
v_call: TRBV11-2
clone_size: NA
cdr3_aa: CASSLGGRKETQYF
cdr3_nt: TGTGCCAGCAGCTTAGGAGGCCGAAAAGAGACCCAGTACTTC

d_call: TRBD2
j_call: TRBJ2-7
v_call: TRBV7-2
clone_size: once
cdr3_aa: CASSLGGRGTYEQYF
cdr3_nt: TGTGCCAGCAGCTTGGGCGGGAGAGGAACCTACGAGCAGTACTTC

d_call: NA
j_call: TRBJ1-1
v_call: TRBV5-8
clone_size: NA
cdr3_aa: CASSPLGARTEAFF
cdr3_nt: TGTGCCAGCAGCCCGCTCGGGGCTAGAACTGAAGCTTTCTTT

d_call: NA
j_call: TRBJ2-2
v_call: TRBV5-1
clone_size: NA
cdr3_aa: CASSLVVTSAGELFF
cdr3_nt: TGCGCCAGCAGCTTGGTGGTGACTAGTGCCGGGGAGCTGTTTTTT